This passage covers 9 T cell receptor beta chains from one sample sequenced in a study of molecular identifiers for immune sequencing clone quantification. TCRdb re-derived calls from the PCR reads in MiXCR, one entry per CDR3 protein. Seen here are 70,000 to 90,000 distinct CDR3 sequences, around a fifth observed once, and the top ten hold around 1.1%. What was sequenced was naive CD8+ T cells from blood, with Jurkat cell RNA spiked in. The sample's subset: FACS-sorted CD8+CD4-CCR7+CD45RA+ naive T cells. These TCRs come from a human donor in good health. Some libraries in this study had Jurkat cell RNA spiked in.

This clonotype was seen more than once but under ten times. This rearrangement joins TRBV19 to TRBJ2-7; D possibly uses TRBD1 or TRBD2 (7 bases each). CDR1 and CDR2 from the germline V gene are LNHDA and SQIVND (reference sequence). V lost 2 bases to trimming and J lost 0 bases, with 11 bases between them. There are 15 residues in the CDR3. Written as DNA, the CDR3 is TGTGCCAGTAGTATAAGCGGGGACAGCTCCTACGAGCAGTACTTC. Its translation: CASSISGDSSYEQYF.

This clonotype showed up many times. The CDR3 DNA reads TGTGCCAGCAGTTACTCGATCCCCAAAGAGCCCCAGCATTTT. This sequence encodes CASSYSIPKEPQHF. The chain recombines TRBV6-2 or TRBV6-3 with TRBJ1-5; the D is unclear. CDR1 is MNHEY and CDR2 is SVGEGT in the germline V gene. V was cut by 0 bases and J by 8 bases, with 11 bases left in between. The CDR3 has 14 residues.

This clonotype appeared many times. The chain joins TRBV6-2 or TRBV6-3 to TRBJ1-1, with no clear D. From germline, CDR1 is MNHEY and CDR2 SVGEGT. The V and J ends lost 2 bases and 5 bases respectively, with 3 bases between them. The CDR3 extends over 11 amino acids. The CDR3 sequence: CASSYPTEAFF. The CDR3 nucleotides are TGTGCCAGCAGTTACCCAACTGAAGCTTTCTTT.

The V gene is TRBV4-3, the J gene TRBJ2-7, with D possibly TRBD2 on 6 matching bases. V was pared by 0 bases and J by 5 bases, with 11 bases between. CDR1 and CDR2 (germline): LGHNA, YSLEER. The CDR3 contains 14 residues. CDR3 nucleotides: TGCGCCAGCAGCCAAGATTGGGGGGATAACGAGCAGTACTTC. This codes for CASSQDWGDNEQYF.

This clonotype was detected many times. V usage is TRBV7-8 and J usage is TRBJ1-5; 9 bases fit TRBD1. The CDR3 contains 18 residues. Germline-derived CDR1 and CDR2 are SGHVS and FQNEAQ. V shed 3 bases, J shed 0 bases, and the junction held 9 bases outside the gene matches. CDR3 nucleotides: TGTGCCAGCAGCTTGGCCGGGACAGGGTCTTATAGCAATCAGCCCCAGCATTTT. It is translated as CASSLAGTGSYSNQPQHF.

The chain has TRBV29-1 and TRBJ2-7, with 9 positions matching TRBD1. CDR1 is SQVTM and CDR2 is ANQGSEA in the germline V gene. V shed 6 bases, J shed 6 bases, and the junction held 9 bases outside the gene matches. The CDR3 has 13 amino acids. CDR3 sequence (DNA): TGCAGCGTCCTATTGACAGGGGGAATCGAGCAGTACTTC. Amino acids: CSVLLTGGIEQYF.

A word on this clonotype: At one end, the junction sequence differs from germline, possibly due to a read error. This chain uses TRBV3-1 with TRBJ2-1; D gene unclear. This CDR3 contains 14 residues. CDR1 is LGHDT, CDR2 YNNKEL, per germline (reference sequence). CDR3 coding DNA: TGTGCCAGCAGCCAAGAAGGGCCCTACGATGAGCAGTTCTTC. It codes for CASSQEGPYDEQFF.

On this clonotype itself: A much larger clone sits a single nucleotide away, making a read error possible. The conserved phenylalanine or tryptophan is not found at the CDR3 terminus, so this likely reflects a read error. The rearrangement joins TRBV10-3 to TRBJ2-7, with D perhaps matching TRBD2 (5 bases). In germline, CDR1 is ENHRY, CDR2 SYGVKD. The ends were cut back, 6 bases at V and 0 bases at J, with 15 bases in the middle. The CDR3 runs 15 residues. CDR3 DNA sequence: TGTGCCATCAGCCCGGGAAGCCTCAGCTCCTACGAGCAGTACTCC. Translation: CAISPGSLSSYEQYS.

This clonotype has ten or more counts. The rearrangement joins TRBV10-3 to TRBJ2-7; no clear D. The CDR3 is made up of 14 amino acids. Germline V gene lookup returns CDR1 ENHRY and CDR2 SYGVKD. The V and J ends lost 0 bases and 2 bases respectively, with 8 bases between them. CDR3 DNA sequence: TGTGCCATCAGTGAGTCGGGCAGACCCTACGAGCAGTACTTC. It is translated as CAISESGRPYEQYF.